The clone carrying this T cell receptor beta chain was detected only once. This CDR3 is 12 amino acids long. Between the trimmed V and J ends, which lost 6 bases and 5 bases, there was a span of 11 bases. CDR1 is MNHEY and CDR2 is SVGAGI in the germline V gene. The data originate from a study of shared clonotypes between healthy human individuals. TCRdb's copy holds only in-frame clones and misses some; the assay was immunoSEQ multiplex PCR. The sample contains over 95,000 clones, under 70% of which appear only once. Adult Caucasians living in Nashville, Tennessee made up all of the donors. This clonotype originated in a woman in her 30s in good health. Source material: memory CD8+ T cells sorted from blood. Subset: CD45RO+ cells pooled with CCR7-negative TemRA cells. The chain recombines TRBV6-5 with TRBJ2-7; TRBD1 might be the D (5 bases). DNA for the CDR3: TGTGCCAGCAGATCAGGGCGACACGAGCAGTACTTC. Translated, it gives CASRSGRHEQYF.